These 14 T cell receptor beta chains were all obtained from the same sample, sequenced in a study of shared clonotypes between healthy human individuals. Generated by immunoSEQ multiplex PCR, the TCRdb table keeps only in-frame clones and is missing some. The table has some 2,400,000 clones, approximately 94% seen once. Sequencing input: naive CD4+ T cells sorted from blood. The subset was: CD45RA+ positively selected. The source of these receptors is a young man in good health.

The rearrangement links TRBV16 to TRBJ1-2; 8 bases match TRBD1. The V gene end was trimmed by 4 bases and the J gene end by 6 bases; junction bases not matched to a gene: 4. This CDR3 has 13 amino acids. CDR1 is KGHSY and CDR2 is FQNENV in the germline V gene. The CDR3 DNA is TGTGCCAGCAGCCCGGACAGGGAGGATGGCTACACCTTC. This gives the protein CASSPDREDGYTF.

The chain joins TRBV4-1 to TRBJ1-6; maybe TRBD1 (5 bases). The V gene's germline CDR1 is MGHRA and CDR2 YSYEKL. Between the trimmed V and J ends, which lost 3 bases and 11 bases, there was a span of 17 bases. This CDR3 has 15 amino acids. The CDR3 nucleotides are TGCGCCAGCAGCCAGCCCCGGGACCTAGGGGCACCCCTCCACTTT. Its protein product is CASSQPRDLGAPLHF.

The gene calls are TRBV6-5 and TRBJ2-3, with TRBD1 matching 7 bases. Germline CDR1 is MNHEY and CDR2 is SVGAGI. The CDR3 loop spans 14 amino acids. Germline trimming cut 8 bases from V and 3 bases from J; bases unmatched to any gene: 8. For the CDR3, the DNA is TGTGCCAGCCGTATCGGACAGGTGACAGATACGCAGTATTTT. Translated, it gives CASRIGQVTDTQYF.

The J gene is TRBJ2-5, the V gene TRBV5-5, with 7 bases identical to TRBD1. J lost 0 bases, V lost 4 bases, and 12 bases had no gene match. This CDR3 region has 17 residues. CDR1 is SGHKS, CDR2 YYEKEE, per germline (reference sequence). CDR3 sequence: CASSLNLRGWYQETQYF. CDR3 DNA sequence: TGTGCCAGCAGCCTCAATCTCAGGGGGTGGTACCAAGAGACCCAGTACTTC.

The chain couples TRBV27 to TRBJ2-7, with unresolved D. V was clipped by 5 bases and J by 2 bases, with 13 bases between them. The CDR3 loop spans 14 amino acids. Germline V gene data show CDR1 as MNHEY and CDR2 as SMNVEV (reference sequence). CDR3 loop: CASSVRPDTYEQYF. CDR3 sequence (DNA): TGTGCCAGCAGTGTACGACCCGATACCTACGAGCAGTACTTC.

The chain links TRBV5-1 to TRBJ2-5; 7 bases map to TRBD1. The ends lost 4 bases at V and 3 bases at J; junction bases unmatched: 12. The CDR3 has 16 residues. Germline loops: CDR1 SGHRS, CDR2 YFSETQ. CDR3 DNA: TGCGCCAGCAGCGAGGGGGACGTGACAGGGAAAGAGACCCAGTACTTC. Translated: CASSEGDVTGKETQYF. Based on the CDR3 plus reference TRBV5-1 and TRBJ2-5, the full variable domain is KAGVTQTPRYLIKTRGQQVTLSCSPISGHRSVSWYQQTPGQGLQFLFEYFSETQRNKGNFPGRFSGRQFSNSRSEMNVSTLELGDSALYLCASSEGDVTGKETQYFGPGTRLLVL.

This chain connects TRBV6-1 to TRBJ2-3; the match to TRBD1 covers 7 bases. Unmatched junction bases numbered 18, after V lost 2 bases and J lost 4 bases. Looked up from germline, CDR1 is MNHNS and CDR2 is SASEGT. CDR3 length equals 19 residues. The CDR3 loop reads CASSERSVGQTLLADTQYF. CDR3 nucleotides: TGTGCCAGCAGTGAACGCTCCGTGGGACAGACACTACTTGCAGATACGCAGTATTTT.

This CDR3 reads CASSSTQTGNTIYF. CDR3 DNA sequence: TGTGCCAGCAGCTCTACACAGACGGGAAACACCATATATTTT. J is TRBJ1-3 and V is TRBV7-6; D is ambiguous. V was cut by 4 bases and J by 4 bases, with 11 bases left in between. Germline lookup yields CDR1 SGHVS and CDR2 FNYEAQ. The CDR3 loop spans 14 amino acids.

J is TRBJ2-7 and V is TRBV5-1; D possibly corresponds to TRBD2 (5 bases). Germline lookup yields CDR1 SGHRS and CDR2 YFSETQ. V lost 4 bases to trimming and J lost 7 bases, with 18 bases between them. This CDR3 has 14 amino acids. CDR3 in DNA: TGCGCCAGCAGCCCCGGCGGGCCTACTGGTGAGCAGTACTTC. This translates into CASSPGGPTGEQYF.

The chain carries TRBV5-4 and TRBJ2-1; D gene unclear. There are 12 residues in the CDR3. The V gene lost 7 bases and the J gene lost 1 base, with 6 bases spanning the gap. CDR1 and CDR2 (germline): SGHNT, YYREEE (reference sequence). For the CDR3, the DNA is TGTGCCAGCCTTGGATCCTACAATGAGCAGTTCTTC. Its protein is CASLGSYNEQFF.

V and J are TRBV2 and TRBJ2-5; 8 positions agree with TRBD2. The ends lost 2 bases at V and 4 bases at J; junction bases unmatched: 6. The CDR3 covers 15 residues. Germline CDR1 SNHLY, CDR2 FYNNEI. The CDR3 reads CASSEQGSGGETQYF. CDR3 DNA: TGTGCCAGCAGTGAACAGGGCAGCGGGGGAGAGACCCAGTACTTC.

The CDR3 loop reads CAWSETGIFALNTEAFF. The DNA of the CDR3 is TGTGCCTGGAGTGAGACAGGGATATTCGCATTGAACACTGAAGCTTTCTTT. This chain uses TRBV30 with TRBJ1-1; 7 bases match TRBD1. Germline lookup yields CDR1 GTSNPN and CDR2 SVGIG (reference sequence). This CDR3 has 17 residues. V shed 1 base and J 0 bases; nucleotides not matched to a gene: 11.

About this clone: The identical CDR3 is also encoded by other nucleotide sequences in the sample. The rearrangement uses TRBV19 and TRBJ2-7, with D unresolved. This CDR3 has 13 amino acids. V lost 3 bases, J lost 2 bases, and 8 bases lay in between. Germline CDR1 reads LNHDA; CDR2 reads SQIVND (reference sequence). Here the CDR3 reads CASSIGRAYEQYF. The DNA of the CDR3 is TGTGCCAGTAGTATTGGCCGAGCCTACGAGCAGTACTTC.

This clone was observed a single time. This chain uses TRBV29-1 with TRBJ2-5; D might be TRBD1 (7 bases). Looked up from germline, CDR1 is SQVTM and CDR2 is ANQGSEA. The CDR3 runs 14 residues. The ends were cut back, 6 bases at V and 4 bases at J, with 18 bases in the middle. In DNA, the CDR3 is TGCAGCGTCCTGAAGGGGCAGGGGGGAGAGACCCAGTACTTC. This sequence encodes CSVLKGQGGETQYF.